This paragraph covers one T cell receptor beta chain sequence. The antigen is not known. The intended depth for sequencing was 1 in 200,000 to 1 in 1 million T cells. Some clones are missing from TCRdb's copy, which holds only in-frame ones; the method was immunoSEQ multiplex PCR. The sample holds about 130,000 clones, approximately 80% seen once. This sample is drawn from a study of cytotoxic CD8 clonotypes in ibrutinib-treated CLL. General study points: Sample timing was unmatched between remission and later-progressing patients; lymph nodes unstudied. Private clonotypes, not public ones, expanded at ibrutinib response.

This receptor was identified in a human donor with chronic lymphocytic leukemia. The starting material was PBMCs, obtained after 12 months of ibrutinib treatment.

CDR3 coding DNA: TGTGCCATCAGGTCGGACAGGTATAGGGGGAACACTGAAGCTTTCTTT. Protein product: CAIRSDRYRGNTEAFF. The chain has TRBV10-3 and TRBJ1-1, with 7 bases aligning to TRBD1. The ends lost 6 bases at V and 1 base at J; junction bases unmatched: 11. Germline loops: CDR1 ENHRY, CDR2 SYGVKD. This CDR3 has 16 amino acids.